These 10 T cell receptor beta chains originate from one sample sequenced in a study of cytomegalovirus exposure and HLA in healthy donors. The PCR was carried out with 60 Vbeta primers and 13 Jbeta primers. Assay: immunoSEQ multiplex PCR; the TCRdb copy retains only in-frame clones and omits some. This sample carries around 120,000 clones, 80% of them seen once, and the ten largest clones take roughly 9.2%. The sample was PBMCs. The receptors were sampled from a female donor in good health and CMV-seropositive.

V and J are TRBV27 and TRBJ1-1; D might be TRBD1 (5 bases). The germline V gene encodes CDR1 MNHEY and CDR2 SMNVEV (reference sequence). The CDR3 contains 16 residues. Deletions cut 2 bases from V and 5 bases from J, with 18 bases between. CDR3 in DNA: TGTGCCAGCAGTTTACTCCCGGGACGGGGGGGGACTGAAGCTTTCTTT. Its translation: CASSLLPGRGGTEAFF.

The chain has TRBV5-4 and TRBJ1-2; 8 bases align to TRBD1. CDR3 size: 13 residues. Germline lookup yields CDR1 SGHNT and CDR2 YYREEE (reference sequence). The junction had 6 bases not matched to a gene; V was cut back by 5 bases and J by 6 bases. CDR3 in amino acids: CASREGTGHGYTF. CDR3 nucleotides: TGTGCCAGCAGAGAAGGGACAGGACATGGCTACACCTTC.

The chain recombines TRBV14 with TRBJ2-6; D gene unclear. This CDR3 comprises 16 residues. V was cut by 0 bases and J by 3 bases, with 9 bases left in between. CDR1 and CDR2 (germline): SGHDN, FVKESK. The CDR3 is CASSQDIAFGANVLTF. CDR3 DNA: TGTGCCAGCAGCCAAGATATAGCCTTTGGGGCCAACGTCCTGACTTTC.

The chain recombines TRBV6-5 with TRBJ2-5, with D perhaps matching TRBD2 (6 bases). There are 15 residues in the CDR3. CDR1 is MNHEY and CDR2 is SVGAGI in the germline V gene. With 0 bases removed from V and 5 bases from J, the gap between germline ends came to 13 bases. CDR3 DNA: TGTGCCAGCAGTTACTCAGGTGGGGGGTGGGAGACCCAGTACTTC. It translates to CASSYSGGGWETQYF.

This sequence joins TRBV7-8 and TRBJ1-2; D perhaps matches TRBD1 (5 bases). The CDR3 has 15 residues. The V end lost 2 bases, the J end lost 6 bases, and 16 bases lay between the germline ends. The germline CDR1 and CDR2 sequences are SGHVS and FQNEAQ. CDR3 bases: TGTGCCAGCAGCTTAACGGGCTGGGGGAGGGATGGCTACACCTTC. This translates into CASSLTGWGRDGYTF.

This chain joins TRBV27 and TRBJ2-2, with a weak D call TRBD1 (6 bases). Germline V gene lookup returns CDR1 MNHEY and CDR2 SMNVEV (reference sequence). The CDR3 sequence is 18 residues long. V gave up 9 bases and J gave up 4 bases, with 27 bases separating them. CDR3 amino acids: CASRTRGYSAGVTGELFF. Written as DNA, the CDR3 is TGTGCCAGTCGTACCCGGGGATACTCTGCAGGGGTCACCGGGGAGCTGTTTTTT.

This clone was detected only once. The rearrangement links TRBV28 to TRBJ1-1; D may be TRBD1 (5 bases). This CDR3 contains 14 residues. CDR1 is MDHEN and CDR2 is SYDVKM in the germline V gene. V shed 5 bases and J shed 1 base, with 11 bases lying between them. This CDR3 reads CASSIWTPNTEAFF. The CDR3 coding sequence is TGTGCCAGCAGTATTTGGACACCGAACACTGAAGCTTTCTTT.

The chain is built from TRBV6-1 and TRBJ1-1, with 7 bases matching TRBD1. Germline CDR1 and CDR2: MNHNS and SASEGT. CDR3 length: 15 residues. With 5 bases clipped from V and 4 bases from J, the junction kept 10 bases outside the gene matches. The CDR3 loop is CASSQKVAGGTEAFF. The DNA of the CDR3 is TGTGCCAGCAGTCAAAAGGTGGCAGGGGGCACTGAAGCTTTCTTT.

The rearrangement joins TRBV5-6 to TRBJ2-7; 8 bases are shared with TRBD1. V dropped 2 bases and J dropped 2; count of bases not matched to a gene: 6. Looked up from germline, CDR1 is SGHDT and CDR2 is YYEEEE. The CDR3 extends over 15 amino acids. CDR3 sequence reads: CASSLVTGATYEQYF. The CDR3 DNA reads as TGTGCCAGCAGCTTAGTGACAGGGGCCACCTACGAGCAGTACTTC.

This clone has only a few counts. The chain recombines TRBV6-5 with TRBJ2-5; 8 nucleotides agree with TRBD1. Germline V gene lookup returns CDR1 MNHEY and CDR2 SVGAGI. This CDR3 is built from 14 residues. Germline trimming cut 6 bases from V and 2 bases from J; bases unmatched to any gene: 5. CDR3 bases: TGTGCCAGCAGGCAGACAGGGGAACAAGAGACCCAGTACTTC. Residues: CASRQTGEQETQYF.